Listed here are 28 T cell receptor beta chains from one sample, sequenced in a study of blood T cell repertoires in COVID-19. Produced via immunoSEQ multiplex PCR; TCRdb's table is partial and in-frame only. Here the sample spans about 260,000 clones, more than 80% being singletons. The specimen was peripheral blood. These receptors originate from a woman aged 40 to 50 with acute or convalescent COVID-19.

The V gene is TRBV24-1, the J gene TRBJ2-2; 7 nucleotides agree with TRBD1. The CDR3 totals 13 residues. V lost 9 bases and J lost 4; bases outside the gene matches: 4. The V gene's germline CDR1 is KGHDR and CDR2 SFDVKD. The CDR3 sequence is CATGDSFTGELFF. The CDR3 bases are TGTGCCACCGGGGACAGTTTCACCGGGGAGCTGTTTTTT.

This chain uses TRBV11-3 with TRBJ2-2; TRBD2 agrees at 14 bases. V lost 4 bases and J lost 6; bases outside the gene matches: 13. This CDR3 spans 19 amino acids. Germline assignment: CDR1 SGHNT and CDR2 YENEEA. CDR3 region: CASSYRLAGGHGKAGELFF. In nucleotides, the CDR3 is TGTGCCAGCAGCTATCGACTAGCGGGGGGGCACGGGAAGGCCGGGGAGCTGTTTTTT.

The V call is TRBV19, the J call TRBJ1-5; 7 bases are shared with TRBD1. Germline V gene lookup returns CDR1 LNHDA and CDR2 SQIVND (reference sequence). The CDR3 has 13 residues. The V gene end was trimmed by 6 bases and the J gene end by 3 bases; junction bases not matched to a gene: 2. In nucleotides, the CDR3 is TGTGCCAGTAGGACAGGGAACAATCAGCCCCAGCATTTT. This encodes CASRTGNNQPQHF.

CDR3 sequence (DNA): TGTGCCAGCAGTTTAGGGGGTGGGGACAGCTATCAGCCCCAGCATTTT. Translating gives CASSLGGGDSYQPQHF. The chain carries TRBV27 and TRBJ1-5; TRBD1 agrees at 7 bases. V was pared by 2 bases and J by 5 bases, with 9 bases of the junction left unmatched. CDR3 length equals 16 residues. From germline, CDR1 is MNHEY and CDR2 SMNVEV (reference sequence).

The rearrangement joins TRBV25-1 to TRBJ2-4; weak D call: TRBD2 (6 bases). The V gene's germline CDR1 is MGHDK and CDR2 SYGVNS. The V end was cut by 1 base, the J end by 0 bases, with 16 bases between. The CDR3 sequence is 18 residues long. The CDR3, as DNA: TGTGCCAGCAGTGAATGGGTCGGGACTCCAGGAGCCAAAAACATTCAGTACTTC. Encoded protein: CASSEWVGTPGAKNIQYF.

The gene calls are TRBV5-4 and TRBJ2-3; the match to TRBD1 covers 12 bases. Trimming at V came to 1 base and at J to 2 bases, leaving 5 bases not matched to a gene. The CDR3 spans 17 residues. Germline-derived CDR1 and CDR2 are SGHNT and YYREEE (reference sequence). This CDR3 is CASSLLGQGAPTDTQYF. CDR3 nucleotides: TGTGCCAGCAGCTTGTTGGGACAGGGGGCCCCCACAGATACGCAGTATTTT.

The chain links TRBV15 to TRBJ1-1; 9 bases align to TRBD1. Losses at the gene ends were 6 bases for V and 4 bases for J; bases not matched to a gene: 6. The CDR3 has 14 amino acids. The V gene's germline CDR1 is LNHNV and CDR2 YYDKDF (reference sequence). The CDR3 sequence: CATRPQGAPTEAFF. The CDR3 coding sequence is TGTGCCACCAGACCACAGGGGGCGCCCACTGAAGCTTTCTTT.

Only one count was recorded for this clone. The chain combines TRBV2 with TRBJ2-3; 7 nucleotides match TRBD1. The CDR3 has 15 amino acids. The germline CDR1 and CDR2 sequences are SNHLY and FYNNEI. J gave up 6 bases and V 11 bases, and 17 bases lay outside the gene matches. The CDR3 region is CAFPRGPGASDTQYF. The CDR3 bases are TGTGCCTTCCCGAGGGGGCCAGGGGCATCGGATACGCAGTATTTT.

J is TRBJ1-2 and V is TRBV27; TRBD1 agrees at 7 bases. V lost 10 bases, J lost 4 bases, and 12 bases stayed unmatched. The germline V gene encodes CDR1 MNHEY and CDR2 SMNVEV (reference sequence). The CDR3 has 14 amino acids. The DNA of the CDR3 is TGTGCCACCTGGGACGTGACAGGGCCCTATGGCTACACCTTC. Amino acids: CATWDVTGPYGYTF.

The chain is built from TRBV7-7 and TRBJ2-2; weak D call: TRBD2 (6 bases). Germline values: CDR1 SSHAT, CDR2 FNYEAQ (reference sequence). Trimming took 2 bases from V and 4 from J, leaving 11 bases between them. The CDR3 is 15 amino acids. The chain's CDR3 is CASSLRLGSTGELFF. The CDR3 DNA reads as TGTGCCAGCAGCTTAAGACTAGGGAGCACCGGGGAGCTGTTTTTT.

The sample holds a few counts of this clone. The chain carries TRBV15 and TRBJ1-6, with a possible D match to TRBD1 (5 bases). V was trimmed by 4 bases and J by 4 bases, leaving 11 bases between them. This CDR3 region has 15 residues. CDR1 LNHNV and CDR2 YYDKDF come from the germline V gene (reference sequence). For the CDR3, the DNA is TGTGCCACCAGCACCCCGGGGGTTTATAATTCACCCCTCCACTTT. It codes for CATSTPGVYNSPLHF.

The chain couples TRBV29-1 to TRBJ2-5, with 7 nucleotides matching TRBD1. V shed 5 bases, J shed 3 bases, and the junction held 6 bases outside the gene matches. Germline V gene sequence: CDR1 SQVTM, CDR2 ANQGSEA. The CDR3 loop spans 13 amino acids. The CDR3 loop reads CSVLRGTEETQYF. The CDR3, as DNA: TGCAGCGTTTTACGTGGGACAGAAGAGACCCAGTACTTC.

This chain uses TRBV18 with TRBJ2-1; 7 nucleotides line up with TRBD1. Germline loops: CDR1 KGHSH, CDR2 LQKENI. The trim removed 3 bases at V and 0 bases at J, leaving 2 bases unmatched. This CDR3 is 15 amino acids long. In DNA, the CDR3 is TGTGCCAGCTCACCGGACAGGCCCTCCTACAATGAGCAGTTCTTC. As protein: CASSPDRPSYNEQFF. The variable domain in full, completed from reference TRBV18 and TRBJ2-1, reads NAGVMQNPRHLVRRRGQEARLRCSPMKGHSHVYWYRQLPEEGLKFMVYLQKENIIDESGMPKERFSAEFPKEGPSILRIQQVVRGDSAAYFCASSPDRPSYNEQFFGPGTRLTVL.

V usage is TRBV6-1 and J usage is TRBJ1-2; a weak D match, TRBD1 (5 bases). Between the trimmed V and J ends, which lost 2 bases and 8 bases, there was a span of 12 bases. The V gene's germline CDR1 is MNHNS and CDR2 SASEGT. The CDR3 sequence is 13 residues long. The CDR3 is CASSESGGDGYTF. Here the CDR3 DNA reads TGTGCCAGCAGTGAATCTGGAGGGGACGGCTACACCTTC.

The chain links TRBV24-1 to TRBJ2-3, with 8 bases that match TRBD2. Germline values: CDR1 KGHDR, CDR2 SFDVKD. The junction had 5 bases not matched to a gene; V was cut back by 1 base and J by 0 bases. CDR3 length: 17 amino acids. The DNA of the CDR3 is TGTGCCACCAGTGATTTCGTAGAGCGGGGGAGCACAGATACGCAGTATTTT. Its translation: CATSDFVERGSTDTQYF.

The rearrangement joins TRBV5-8 to TRBJ1-2; D may be TRBD1 (6 bases). The germline gives CDR1 SGHTS, CDR2 YDEGEE. Trimming cost V 1 base and J 1 base, with 11 bases left between them. This CDR3 is built from 15 residues. The CDR3 bases are TGTGCCAGCAGCTTGTACTGGGGGCATAACTATGGCTACACCTTC. This gives the protein CASSLYWGHNYGYTF.

The chain couples TRBV5-4 to TRBJ1-2; 8 nucleotides align to TRBD1. The CDR3 has 16 amino acids. The germline gives CDR1 SGHNT, CDR2 YYREEE (reference sequence). J gave up 0 bases and V 4 bases, and 8 bases lay outside the gene matches. CDR3 nucleotides: TGTGCCAGCAGCCGCCTCGGACAGGGAGCTAACTATGGCTACACCTTC. It codes for CASSRLGQGANYGYTF.

This clone was recorded only once. The J gene is TRBJ2-2, the V gene TRBV30; a possible D gene is TRBD2 (5 bases). The CDR3 consists of 15 residues. Germline V gives CDR1 GTSNPN, CDR2 SVGIG (reference sequence). V was shortened by 0 bases and J by 4 bases, with 12 bases between the two germline ends. The CDR3 sequence is CAWSVPGLATGELFF. CDR3 nucleotide sequence: TGTGCCTGGAGTGTACCCGGACTGGCCACCGGGGAGCTGTTTTTT.

V and J are TRBV10-1 and TRBJ2-1; TRBD1 matches 11 bases. Germline CDR1 is WNHNN and CDR2 is SYGVQD (reference sequence). V lost 6 bases and J lost 7; bases outside the gene matches: 8. This CDR3 contains 15 residues. DNA of the CDR3: TGCGCCAGCAGCCCCAGGCGGGACAGGGGGAATGAGCAGTTCTTC. It yields the protein CASSPRRDRGNEQFF.

This chain uses TRBV9 with TRBJ1-2; D is uncertain. Germline CDR1 and CDR2: SGDLS and YYNGEE. CDR3 length equals 16 residues. V dropped 0 bases and J dropped 5 bases, with 17 bases sitting between them. CDR3 DNA sequence: TGTGCCAGCAGCGTAGCTACGGGTTTGCATGAATATGGCTACACCTTC. Translating it yields CASSVATGLHEYGYTF.

This chain uses TRBV6-6 with TRBJ2-2; a weak D match, TRBD2 (7 bases). The germline V gene has CDR1 MNHNY and CDR2 SVGAGI (reference sequence). Trimming took 5 bases from V and 0 from J, leaving 19 bases between them. The CDR3 is 18 residues long. CDR3 loop: CASSPSGAGDPNTGELFF. In DNA, the CDR3 is TGTGCCAGCAGTCCTTCGGGGGCGGGGGACCCGAACACCGGGGAGCTGTTTTTT.

Note on this clone: The identical CDR3 is also encoded by other nucleotide sequences in the sample. The chain is built from TRBV19 and TRBJ1-2; D uncertain. V dropped 3 bases and J dropped 2 bases, with 7 bases sitting between them. CDR1 is LNHDA, CDR2 SQIVND, per germline (reference sequence). This CDR3 is built from 13 residues. For the CDR3, the DNA is TGTGCCAGTAGTATTGGAGGGAACTATGGCTACACCTTC. Translated: CASSIGGNYGYTF.

The chain couples TRBV9 to TRBJ1-3, with a weak D call TRBD1 (5 bases). Trimming took 4 bases from V and 0 from J, leaving 14 bases between them. The CDR3 length is 16 residues. Germline V gene data show CDR1 as SGDLS and CDR2 as YYNGEE. CDR3 protein: CASSTTDSSSGNTIYF. The CDR3 DNA reads TGTGCCAGCAGCACTACAGACAGTTCCTCTGGAAACACCATATATTTT.

V gene TRBV5-1 combines with J gene TRBJ1-3; D call uncertain. Between the trimmed V and J ends, which lost 0 bases and 0 bases, there was a span of 10 bases. The V gene's germline CDR1 is SGHRS and CDR2 YFSETQ. The CDR3 runs 16 residues. This CDR3 reads CASSLASYSSGNTIYF. In nucleotides, the CDR3 is TGCGCCAGCAGCTTGGCAAGTTATAGCTCTGGAAACACCATATATTTT.

This sequence joins TRBV9 and TRBJ1-1, with 7 bases aligning to TRBD1. CDR3 length: 14 amino acids. Germline loops: CDR1 SGDLS, CDR2 YYNGEE. After removal of 4 bases from V and 7 bases from J, the junction contained 10 bases not matched to a gene. Written as DNA, the CDR3 is TGTGCCAGCAGCTCATCCGGGACAGAGCTTGAAGCTTTCTTT. Translation: CASSSSGTELEAFF.

This rearrangement joins TRBV5-6 to TRBJ1-2; D ambiguous. Germline V lookup: CDR1 SGHDT, CDR2 YYEEEE. Trimming pared 3 bases from V and 0 bases from J, leaving 6 bases between. The CDR3 loop spans 13 amino acids. The CDR3 is CASSSGTNYGYTF. CDR3 DNA: TGTGCCAGCAGCTCCGGGACTAACTATGGCTACACCTTC.

The V and J genes are TRBV10-1 and TRBJ1-1, with 7 positions matching TRBD1. Germline loops: CDR1 WNHNN, CDR2 SYGVQD (reference sequence). The CDR3 is made up of 14 amino acids. V was pared by 4 bases and J by 6 bases, with 8 bases of the junction left unmatched. CDR3 nucleotide sequence: TGCGCCAGCAGTGGGGGCAGGGGGTCCGCTGAAGCTTTCTTT. This codes for CASSGGRGSAEAFF.

This clone was counted a single time. V is TRBV18 and J is TRBJ1-3; possibly TRBD1 for D (6 bases). Germline V gene sequence: CDR1 KGHSH, CDR2 LQKENI. CDR3 length: 15 residues. Between the trimmed V and J ends, which lost 6 bases and 3 bases, there was a span of 15 bases. CDR3 amino acids: CASSFQGPLGNTIYF. CDR3 DNA sequence: TGTGCCAGCTCGTTCCAGGGGCCCCTTGGAAACACCATATATTTT.